One and the same sample provided the 26 T cell receptor beta chains below, sequenced in a study of PD-1 blockade in mismatch repair-deficient tumors. Method: immunoSEQ multiplex PCR; TCRdb's copy keeps in-frame clones and lacks some. The top ten hold over 11% of the sample, which has tens of thousands of clones, approximately 88% seen once. Sequenced here: peripheral blood, sampled 52 weeks after starting pembrolizumab. The receptors originated from an adult with mismatch repair-deficient cancer.

The V call is TRBV29-1, the J call TRBJ2-1; the D is unclear. The CDR3 covers 11 residues. CDR1 and CDR2 from the germline V gene are SQVTM and ANQGSEA. The V end was cut by 5 bases, the J end by 5 bases, with 7 bases between. The CDR3 coding sequence is TGCAGCGTTTTCGTGGACAATGAGCAGTTCTTC. Residues: CSVFVDNEQFF.

CDR3 nucleotides: TGCAGCGTTCGGTCCGGACAGGGCTACGAGCAGTACTTC. Amino acid sequence: CSVRSGQGYEQYF. The V gene is TRBV29-1, the J gene TRBJ2-7, with TRBD1 matching 8 bases. CDR3 length: 13 amino acids. V dropped 5 bases and J dropped 3; count of bases not matched to a gene: 6. CDR1 is SQVTM, CDR2 ANQGSEA, per germline.

The V call is TRBV5-1, the J call TRBJ2-1; 13 nucleotides agree with TRBD2. CDR1 and CDR2 (germline): SGHRS, YFSETQ. Trimming cost V 7 bases and J 0 bases; bases outside gene matches: 4. CDR3 length equals 16 residues. CDR3 amino acids: CASGTSGRASYNEQFF. The CDR3 DNA reads TGCGCCAGCGGAACTAGCGGGAGGGCCTCCTACAATGAGCAGTTCTTC.

The genes are TRBV28 and TRBJ1-4; D not certain. The CDR3 covers 15 residues. V was shortened by 4 bases and J by 5 bases, with 14 bases between the two germline ends. CDR1 is MDHEN and CDR2 is SYDVKM in the germline V gene. DNA of the CDR3: TGTGCCAGCAGTTCCCCCGTGGGAATCAATGAAAAACTGTTTTTT. Protein sequence: CASSSPVGINEKLFF.

This chain joins TRBV2 and TRBJ2-7; no firm D call. Germline V CDR1 and CDR2: SNHLY, FYNNEI. Trimming stripped 4 bases from V and 3 bases from J, with 7 bases between. The CDR3 runs 12 residues. This CDR3 reads CASSGLSYEQYF. CDR3 nucleotide sequence: TGTGCCAGCAGTGGATTAAGCTACGAGCAGTACTTC.

The genes are TRBV27 and TRBJ2-2, with 11 bases aligning to TRBD2. The germline V gene has CDR1 MNHEY and CDR2 SMNVEV (reference sequence). The V gene end was trimmed by 3 bases and the J gene end by 4 bases; junction bases not matched to a gene: 4. CDR3 length: 16 amino acids. CDR3 protein: CASSFMLAGGTGELFF. The CDR3 DNA follows: TGTGCCAGCAGTTTCATGCTAGCGGGAGGCACCGGGGAGCTGTTTTTT.

This chain uses TRBV30 with TRBJ2-2; 10 bases align to TRBD2. The germline V gene encodes CDR1 GTSNPN and CDR2 SVGIG (reference sequence). The CDR3 length is 15 residues. With 1 base clipped from V and 6 bases from J, the junction kept 5 bases outside the gene matches. The CDR3 coding sequence is TGTGCCTGGAGTGGGCTAGCGGGAGCGGCCGGGGAGCTGTTTTTT. Translating gives CAWSGLAGAAGELFF.

This rearrangement joins TRBV9 to TRBJ2-1, with 7 bases aligning to TRBD2. The CDR3 consists of 15 residues. CDR1 SGDLS and CDR2 YYNGEE come from the germline V gene. Trimming cost V 6 bases and J 5 bases; bases outside gene matches: 11. The DNA of the CDR3 is TGTGCCAGCAACGGAATAGCGGGTACTCACAATGAGCAGTTCTTC. Encoded protein: CASNGIAGTHNEQFF.

The chain carries TRBV7-9 and TRBJ2-1; 7 nucleotides match TRBD2. V was pared by 5 bases and J by 9 bases, with 4 bases of the junction left unmatched. Germline V lookup: CDR1 SEHNR, CDR2 FQNEAQ (reference sequence). CDR3 length: 12 residues. CDR3 in amino acids: CASSQLATEQFF. Written as DNA, the CDR3 is TGTGCCAGCAGCCAACTAGCGACTGAGCAGTTCTTC.

This CDR3 reads CASSPHHRDNEQFF. CDR3 nucleotide sequence: TGTGCCAGCAGTCCACATCACAGGGACAATGAGCAGTTCTTC. The V gene is TRBV27, the J gene TRBJ2-1; D perhaps matches TRBD1 (6 bases). The V end was cut by 5 bases, the J end by 5 bases, with 13 bases between. Germline V gives CDR1 MNHEY, CDR2 SMNVEV (reference sequence). The CDR3 runs 14 residues.

This chain connects TRBV11-2 to TRBJ2-3, with 7 bases matching TRBD2. The CDR3 has 16 residues. Germline values: CDR1 SGHAT, CDR2 FQNNGV. After removal of 4 bases from V and 0 bases from J, the junction contained 7 bases not matched to a gene. Here the CDR3 DNA reads TGTGCCAGCAGCTCCAAGGCGGGACTAAGCACAGATACGCAGTATTTT. It yields the protein CASSSKAGLSTDTQYF.

This chain uses TRBV19 with TRBJ2-1; the match to TRBD2 covers 12 bases. CDR1 and CDR2 (germline): LNHDA, SQIVND (reference sequence). The length of the CDR3 is 15 residues. The ends lost 6 bases at V and 6 bases at J; junction bases unmatched: 6. CDR3 sequence (DNA): TGTGCCAGTAGCGGACTAGCGGGACAAGCCAATGAGCAGTTCTTC. This encodes CASSGLAGQANEQFF.

This chain joins TRBV11-3 and TRBJ2-7; 8 nucleotides match TRBD2. This CDR3 comprises 16 residues. CDR1 is SGHNT and CDR2 is YENEEA in the germline V gene. The ends lost 5 bases at V and 4 bases at J; junction bases unmatched: 13. The CDR3 nucleotides are TGTGCCAGCAGCCCTTACCCAGCGGGAGCTAGGTACGAGCAGTACTTC. Translation: CASSPYPAGARYEQYF.

Written as DNA, the CDR3 is TGTGCCAGCAGTGACTCCTACAATGAGCAGTTCTTC. Its translation is CASSDSYNEQFF. V usage is TRBV7-2 and J usage is TRBJ2-1; D ambiguous. The CDR3 contains 12 residues. V was cut by 6 bases and J by 0 bases, with 3 bases left in between. Germline CDR1 and CDR2: SGHTA and FQGNSA.

As for this clone: A junction end diverges from the germline sequence, so it may reflect a read error. The V gene is TRBV7-9, the J gene TRBJ2-7; a possible D gene is TRBD1 (5 bases). The CDR3 is made up of 12 amino acids. Germline lookup yields CDR1 SEHNR and CDR2 FQNEAQ (reference sequence). The CDR3 here is CASSLGAYEQYF. The CDR3 bases are TGTGCCAGCAGTTTAGGGGCCTACGAGCAGTACTTC.

V gene TRBV18 combines with J gene TRBJ2-2; no clear D. Trimming took 2 bases from V and 4 from J, leaving 8 bases between them. The CDR3 is made up of 14 amino acids. CDR1 KGHSH and CDR2 LQKENI come from the germline V gene. The CDR3 coding sequence is TGTGCCAGCTCACCATGGGCAGTCACCGGGGAGCTGTTTTTT. Translated: CASSPWAVTGELFF.

V is TRBV29-1 and J is TRBJ2-6, with D perhaps matching TRBD1 (5 bases). Trimming left V 5 bases short and J 12 bases short, with 14 bases between. The germline V gene has CDR1 SQVTM and CDR2 ANQGSEA. The CDR3 runs to 12 residues. The CDR3 region is CSVQGGDLVLTF. CDR3 coding DNA: TGCAGCGTTCAGGGTGGGGATCTCGTCCTGACTTTC. Variable domain in full (rest from reference TRBV29-1 and TRBJ2-6): SAVISQKPSRDICQRGTSLTIQCQVDSQVTMMFWYRQQPGQSLTLIATANQGSEATYESGFVIDKFPISRPNLTFSTLTVSNMSPEDSSIYLCSVQGGDLVLTFGAGSRLTVL.

This clone occurred once. The V call is TRBV11-2, the J call TRBJ2-2; the D gene is possibly TRBD2 (5 bases). The CDR3 sequence is 16 residues long. CDR1 SGHAT and CDR2 FQNNGV come from the germline V gene. V gave up 6 bases and J gave up 0 bases, with 14 bases separating them. This chain's CDR3 is CASRRIRETNTGELFF. CDR3 nucleotides: TGTGCCAGCAGGCGGATCCGGGAAACGAACACCGGGGAGCTGTTTTTT. The variable domain in full, completed from reference TRBV11-2 and TRBJ2-2, reads EAGVAQSPRYKIIEKRQSVAFWCNPISGHATLYWYQQILGQGPKLLIQFQNNGVVDDSQLPKDRFSAERLKGVDSTLKIQPAKLEDSAVYLCASRRIRETNTGELFFGEGSRLTVL.

A single count supports this clone. The gene calls are TRBV19 and TRBJ2-7, with unresolved D. CDR1 and CDR2 (germline): LNHDA, SQIVND (reference sequence). The CDR3 covers 13 residues. V was cut by 1 base and J by 4 bases, with 8 bases left in between. The CDR3 DNA reads as TGTGCCAGTAGTATAGGAGCAGAATACGAGCAGTACTTC. Encoded protein: CASSIGAEYEQYF.

This clone was observed a few times. The chain is built from TRBV2 and TRBJ2-2, with no clear D. CDR1 and CDR2 (germline): SNHLY, FYNNEI. V gave up 8 bases and J gave up 1 base, with 11 bases separating them. CDR3 length: 14 amino acids. The CDR3 loop reads CASLRFGNTGELFF. In DNA, the CDR3 is TGTGCCAGCCTTCGATTCGGGAACACCGGGGAGCTGTTTTTT.

V usage is TRBV11-3 and J usage is TRBJ1-2, with 9 bases matching TRBD1. The CDR3 runs 14 residues. The germline V gene has CDR1 SGHNT and CDR2 YENEEA. V shed 5 bases, J shed 5 bases, and the junction held 6 bases outside the gene matches. Here the CDR3 reads CASSLGTGPYGYTF. The CDR3, as DNA: TGTGCCAGCAGCCTCGGGACAGGGCCTTATGGCTACACCTTC.

The V call is TRBV6-1, the J call TRBJ2-7, with TRBD2 matching 11 bases. The CDR3 is 15 amino acids. V lost 4 bases and J lost 2; bases outside the gene matches: 4. From germline, CDR1 is MNHNS and CDR2 SASEGT. The CDR3 here is CASSGSGRETYEQYF. DNA for the CDR3: TGTGCCAGCAGTGGTAGCGGGAGGGAGACCTACGAGCAGTACTTC.

The rearrangement joins TRBV4-2 to TRBJ2-3; 9 bases are shared with TRBD2. V was clipped by 1 base and J by 3 bases; unmatched bases: 14. Germline-derived CDR1 and CDR2 are LGHNA and YNFKEQ. The CDR3 is made up of 19 amino acids. The CDR3 here is CASSQVVAGVPRATDTQYF. The CDR3 DNA reads TGTGCCAGCAGCCAAGTTGTAGCGGGAGTTCCCAGGGCGACAGATACGCAGTATTTT.

The gene calls are TRBV2 and TRBJ2-7; 7 positions agree with TRBD1. CDR1 SNHLY and CDR2 FYNNEI come from the germline V gene. The V and J ends lost 1 base and 0 bases, in that order; junction bases with no gene match: 15. This CDR3 comprises 19 residues. This CDR3 is CASSEDTLVGTASSYEQYF. The DNA for the CDR3 is TGTGCCAGCAGTGAAGATACCCTAGTAGGGACAGCGTCCTCCTACGAGCAGTACTTC.

The genes are TRBV11-2 and TRBJ2-5; the D is unclear. This CDR3 spans 12 amino acids. The V end lost 1 base, the J end lost 5 bases, and 5 bases lay between the germline ends. The germline gives CDR1 SGHAT, CDR2 FQNNGV. CDR3 sequence (DNA): TGTGCCAGCAGCTTAGTATGGGAGACCCAGTACTTC. Translated: CASSLVWETQYF.

This clone was found once. The chain joins TRBV4-1 to TRBJ1-5; the D gene is possibly TRBD1 (6 bases). The CDR3 has 15 amino acids. V lost 3 bases and J lost 4, with 13 bases in between. The germline gives CDR1 MGHRA, CDR2 YSYEKL. The CDR3: CASSQREGGNQPQHF. The CDR3 DNA follows: TGCGCCAGCAGCCAGAGGGAGGGGGGAAATCAGCCCCAGCATTTT.